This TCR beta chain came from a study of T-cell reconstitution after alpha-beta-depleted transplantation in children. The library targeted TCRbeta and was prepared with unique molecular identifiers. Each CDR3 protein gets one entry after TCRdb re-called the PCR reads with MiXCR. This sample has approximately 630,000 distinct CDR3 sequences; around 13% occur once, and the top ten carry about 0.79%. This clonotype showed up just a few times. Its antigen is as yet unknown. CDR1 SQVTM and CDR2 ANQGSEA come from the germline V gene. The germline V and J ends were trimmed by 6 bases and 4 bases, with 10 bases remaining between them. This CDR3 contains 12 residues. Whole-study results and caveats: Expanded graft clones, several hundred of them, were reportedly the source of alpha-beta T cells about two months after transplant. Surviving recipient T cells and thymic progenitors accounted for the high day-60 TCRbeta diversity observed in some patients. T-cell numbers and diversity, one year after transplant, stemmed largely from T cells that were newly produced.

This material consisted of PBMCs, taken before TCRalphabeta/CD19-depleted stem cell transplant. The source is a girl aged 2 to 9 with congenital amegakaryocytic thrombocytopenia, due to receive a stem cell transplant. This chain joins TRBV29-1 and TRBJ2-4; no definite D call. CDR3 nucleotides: TGCAGCGTGGTAGGGTTTAAAAACATTCAGTACTTC. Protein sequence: CSVVGFKNIQYF.